The 14 T cell receptor beta chains below all came from one sample that was sequenced in a study of memory CD4+ T cells and cytomegalovirus serostatus. Measured with immunoSEQ multiplex PCR; TCRdb has only the in-frame clones, and not every one. The sample lists tens of thousands of clones; 60% to 80% were seen once. The sort gate was single viable CD3+CD4+CD8-CD45RO+ cells for memory CD4+ T cells. Sample: memory CD4+ T cells from blood. These receptors came from an adult in good health and CMV-seronegative.

The table lists this clone with a few counts. The gene calls are TRBV7-6 and TRBJ1-1, with 7 bases fitting TRBD1. The CDR3 is 13 amino acids. Trimming removed 5 bases from V and 5 bases from J; junction bases left unmatched: 5. Germline V CDR1 and CDR2: SGHVS, FNYEAQ. The CDR3 protein is CASSTQGGTEAFF. For the CDR3, the DNA is TGTGCCAGCAGCACCCAGGGGGGTACTGAAGCTTTCTTT. Supplemented by reference TRBV7-6 and TRBJ1-1, the full variable domain reads GAGVSQSPRYKVTKRGQDVALRCDPISGHVSLYWYRQALGQGPEFLTYFNYEAQQDKSGLPNDRFSAERPEGSISTLTIQRTEQRDSAMYRCASSTQGGTEAFFGQGTRLTVV.

This chain uses TRBV14 with TRBJ1-4; D possibly corresponds to TRBD1 (5 bases). The CDR3 is 15 residues long. The V end lost 1 base, the J end lost 6 bases, and 12 bases lay between the germline ends. Germline V gene lookup returns CDR1 SGHDN and CDR2 FVKESK. The DNA for the CDR3 is TGTGCCAGCAGCCAAGTTCAGGGCAGGTATGAAAAACTGTTTTTT. Its translation is CASSQVQGRYEKLFF.

The chain joins TRBV7-2 to TRBJ1-5; D is undetermined. CDR3 length equals 15 residues. Germline V lookup: CDR1 SGHTA, CDR2 FQGNSA. V was shortened by 1 base and J by 1 base, with 8 bases between the two germline ends. The DNA for the CDR3 is TGTGCCAGCAGCTTAGTAGGGAACAGCAATCAGCCCCAGCATTTT. Amino acid sequence: CASSLVGNSNQPQHF.

This clone was observed a handful of times. This sequence joins TRBV7-2 and TRBJ1-5; D gene uncertain. The CDR3 loop spans 12 amino acids. Germline V CDR1 and CDR2: SGHTA, FQGNSA. Trimming stripped 2 bases from V and 4 bases from J, with 3 bases between. Here the CDR3 reads CASSLSNQPQHF. CDR3 DNA: TGTGCCAGCAGCTTAAGTAATCAGCCCCAGCATTTT.

This chain connects TRBV28 to TRBJ1-2, with 7 bases matching TRBD1. The CDR3 loop spans 11 amino acids. J gave up 7 bases and V 4 bases, and 0 bases lay outside the gene matches. Looked up from germline, CDR1 is MDHEN and CDR2 is SYDVKM. The CDR3: CASSYRGGYTF. The CDR3, as DNA: TGTGCCAGCAGTTACAGGGGTGGCTACACCTTC.

This clone was counted once. V usage is TRBV4-1 and J usage is TRBJ1-5, with 7 bases lining up with TRBD1. Trimming cost V 3 bases and J 6 bases; bases outside gene matches: 11. Germline V lookup: CDR1 MGHRA, CDR2 YSYEKL. The CDR3 length is 16 residues. CDR3 in DNA: TGCGCCAGCAGCCAGCTAGAGACAGGGTTAATTCAGCCCCAGCATTTT. Amino acid sequence: CASSQLETGLIQPQHF.

This chain uses TRBV7-3 with TRBJ2-3; D is undetermined. Germline CDR1 is SGHTA and CDR2 is FQGTGA. Trimming shortened V by 3 bases and J by 4 bases, and 5 bases separated the two germline ends. This CDR3 comprises 12 residues. CDR3 protein: CASSFYPDTQYF. In DNA form, the CDR3 reads TGTGCCAGCAGCTTCTACCCAGATACGCAGTATTTT.

The genes are TRBV11-3 and TRBJ2-5, with D perhaps TRBD2 (5 bases). Germline CDR1 reads SGHNT; CDR2 reads YENEEA. The CDR3 is made up of 14 amino acids. V was cut by 1 base and J by 3 bases, with 9 bases left in between. CDR3 region: CASSLGGLEETQYF. The CDR3, as DNA: TGTGCCAGCAGCTTAGGAGGGCTTGAAGAGACCCAGTACTTC.

This chain uses TRBV29-1 with TRBJ2-7, with 8 positions matching TRBD1. CDR3 length: 12 residues. Looked up from germline, CDR1 is SQVTM and CDR2 is ANQGSEA. V was pared by 6 bases and J by 7 bases, with 8 bases of the junction left unmatched. CDR3 in DNA: TGCAGCGTCATCACAGGGGGTTTGGAGCAGTACTTC. As protein: CSVITGGLEQYF.

This clone came up a few times. J is TRBJ1-2 and V is TRBV19, with D uncertain. Trimming took 7 bases from V and 3 from J, leaving 18 bases between them. Germline CDR1 LNHDA, CDR2 SQIVND (reference sequence). The CDR3 sequence is 15 residues long. The CDR3 nucleotides are TGTGCCAGTATCCAGGACTGGAGAGAGGACTATGGCTACACCTTC. Its translation: CASIQDWREDYGYTF.

The rearrangement joins TRBV4-2 to TRBJ2-1; the match to TRBD2 covers 13 bases. With V trimmed by 1 base and J by 9 bases, 3 bases remained unmatched. Per the germline V gene, CDR1 is LGHNA and CDR2 is YNFKEQ. This CDR3 contains 15 residues. Here the CDR3 reads CASSQGTSGGGEQFF. The CDR3 nucleotides are TGTGCCAGCAGCCAAGGGACTAGCGGGGGCGGTGAGCAGTTCTTC.

As concerns this clone: The sample contains more than one DNA sequence encoding this CDR3. The CDR3 nucleotides are TGTGCCAGCAGTGGGGGACGGCGGAACACTGAAGCTTTCTTT. Its translation: CASSGGRRNTEAFF. The rearrangement joins TRBV2 to TRBJ1-1; D might be TRBD1 (5 bases). Germline-derived CDR1 and CDR2 are SNHLY and FYNNEI. The CDR3 spans 14 residues. The germline V and J ends were trimmed by 4 bases and 1 base, with 10 bases remaining between them.

This chain connects TRBV4-2 to TRBJ2-3; 7 bases align to TRBD2. The CDR3 is made up of 17 amino acids. From germline, CDR1 is LGHNA and CDR2 YNFKEQ. V trimming: 4 bases; J trimming: 1 base; junction bases outside the gene matches: 11. The CDR3 is CASSPLGGGGGTDTQYF. The CDR3 coding sequence is TGTGCCAGCAGCCCCTTGGGCGGCGGGGGAGGCACAGATACGCAGTATTTT.

This clone was observed a single time. The V gene is TRBV5-1, the J gene TRBJ2-7; tentatively, D is TRBD1 (6 bases). The CDR3 runs to 15 residues. Between the trimmed V and J ends, which lost 3 bases and 1 base, there was a span of 14 bases. Germline CDR1 reads SGHRS; CDR2 reads YFSETQ. CDR3 amino acids: CASSSQGRSSYEQYF. The CDR3 DNA reads TGCGCCAGCAGCTCACAGGGTCGGAGTTCCTACGAGCAGTACTTC.